The 21 T cell receptor beta chains reported below all come from one sample, sequenced in a study of blood T cell repertoires in COVID-19 (dated by TCRdb to the early 2020s). The library was obtained by the immunoSEQ multiplex PCR assay. TCRdb holds this immuneACCESS table with in-frame rearrangements only. Some clones are missing; in checked studies, unresolved V genes explain under half, and the rest has no known cause. The table for this sample lists hundreds of thousands of clones; roughly 88% of them were counted only once. The ten biggest clones cover under 8% of the sample. Material: peripheral blood. Source of these receptors: a woman aged 30 to 39 with COVID-19, enrolled during active disease.

About this clone itself: Compared with germline, one end of the junction differs, possibly owing to a read error. The rearrangement links TRBV18 to TRBJ2-1, with no clear D. Germline V gene lookup returns CDR1 KGHSH and CDR2 LQKENI. The length of the CDR3 is 12 residues. The CDR3 reads CASSLSGEAFLF. CDR3 DNA sequence: TGTGCCAGCTCCCTCTCGGGTGAGGCTTTTCTCTTC.

J is TRBJ1-2 and V is TRBV5-5, with 8 bases matching TRBD1. Trimming took 2 bases from V and 8 from J; bases not matched to a gene: 8. CDR1 SGHKS and CDR2 YYEKEE come from the germline V gene (reference sequence). The CDR3 length is 14 residues. The CDR3 DNA reads as TGTGCCAGCAGCTTACCCACAGGGGGAGGCGGCTACACCTTC. Translated: CASSLPTGGGGYTF.

The gene calls are TRBV29-1 and TRBJ2-3, with TRBD1 identical over 8 bases. The CDR3 contains 14 residues. Germline CDR1 and CDR2: SQVTM and ANQGSEA. V was pared by 1 base and J by 3 bases, with 3 bases of the junction left unmatched. DNA of the CDR3: TGCAGCGTTGAAGGGGACAGGATTACAGATACGCAGTATTTT. Its translation: CSVEGDRITDTQYF.

The rearrangement joins TRBV6-2 or TRBV6-3 to TRBJ1-6; 7 bases are a match to TRBD1. Germline V gives CDR1 MNHEY, CDR2 SVGEGT. Trimming at V came to 0 bases and at J to 8 bases, leaving 4 bases not matched to a gene. This CDR3 contains 15 residues. CDR3 sequence: CASSYSYDRDSPLHF. In nucleotides, the CDR3 is TGTGCCAGCAGTTACTCATACGACAGGGATTCACCCCTCCACTTT.

The V and J genes are TRBV28 and TRBJ2-1; no definite D call. V was cut by 1 base and J by 9 bases, with 10 bases left in between. The length of the CDR3 is 13 residues. The germline CDR1 and CDR2 sequences are MDHEN and SYDVKM. The CDR3 loop reads CASSLFVPSEQFF. The DNA for the CDR3 is TGTGCCAGCAGTTTATTCGTCCCCAGTGAGCAGTTCTTC.

The genes are TRBV7-9 and TRBJ2-5; D is perhaps TRBD1 (6 bases). There are 15 residues in the CDR3. The germline V gene encodes CDR1 SEHNR and CDR2 FQNEAQ (reference sequence). V lost 4 bases, J lost 4 bases, and 16 bases lay in between. CDR3 coding DNA: TGTGCCAGCAGCTCAGGGGCGGGCCGAGGAGAGACCCAGTACTTC. This translates into CASSSGAGRGETQYF.

On this clone itself: A much larger clonotype is one base distant, so this may be a read error. CDR3 nucleotides: TGTGCCAGCAGTGGGACAGTGAACACTGAAGCTTTCTTT. It codes for CASSGTVNTEAFF. The chain recombines TRBV2 with TRBJ1-1; perhaps TRBD1 as D (6 bases). Germline V lookup: CDR1 SNHLY, CDR2 FYNNEI. V was pared by 4 bases and J by 0 bases, with 6 bases between. This CDR3 comprises 13 residues.

The gene calls are TRBV5-1 and TRBJ2-3; D perhaps matches TRBD2 (6 bases). CDR1 is SGHRS, CDR2 YFSETQ, per germline. V lost 0 bases, J lost 3 bases, and 11 bases lay in between. This CDR3 is 15 amino acids long. The CDR3 DNA reads TGCGCCAGCAGCTTGGCACTAGCAAGGACAGATACGCAGTATTTT. It yields the protein CASSLALARTDTQYF.

V and J are TRBV19 and TRBJ1-6; D is undetermined. CDR3 length equals 14 residues. Germline V gene sequence: CDR1 LNHDA, CDR2 SQIVND (reference sequence). The V end lost 5 bases, the J end lost 7 bases, and 12 bases lay between the germline ends. The chain's CDR3 is CASSPRATNSPLHF. In nucleotides, the CDR3 is TGTGCCAGTAGTCCGCGGGCGACGAATTCACCCCTCCACTTT.

The chain combines TRBV18 with TRBJ2-5; a weak D match, TRBD2 (6 bases). CDR3 length: 15 amino acids. Looked up from germline, CDR1 is KGHSH and CDR2 is LQKENI. The germline V and J ends were trimmed by 8 bases and 4 bases, with 20 bases remaining between them. The CDR3 protein is CASPTGLLARETQYF. CDR3 coding DNA: TGTGCCAGCCCTACCGGACTATTGGCCAGAGAGACCCAGTACTTC.

The genes are TRBV18 and TRBJ2-3; D gene ambiguous. CDR3 length equals 14 residues. V was pared by 4 bases and J by 0 bases, with 8 bases between. CDR1 KGHSH and CDR2 LQKENI come from the germline V gene. Here the CDR3 DNA reads TGTGCCAGCTCACGAGGAGCTAGCACAGATACGCAGTATTTT. The encoded protein is CASSRGASTDTQYF.

The genes are TRBV6-5 and TRBJ2-7; 7 nucleotides match TRBD1. V trimming: 6 bases; J trimming: 10 bases; junction bases outside the gene matches: 9. This CDR3 is 12 amino acids long. In germline, CDR1 is MNHEY, CDR2 SVGAGI. CDR3 sequence (DNA): TGTGCCAGCAGACCGAACCGGGACAGTCAGTACTTC. Translated, it gives CASRPNRDSQYF.

The chain is built from TRBV27 and TRBJ2-3; perhaps TRBD1 as D (6 bases). The CDR3 loop spans 13 amino acids. In germline, CDR1 is MNHEY, CDR2 SMNVEV (reference sequence). The V gene lost 2 bases and the J gene lost 7 bases, with 10 bases spanning the gap. In DNA form, the CDR3 reads TGTGCCAGCAGTTTACACGACAGGAATACGCAGTATTTT. It yields the protein CASSLHDRNTQYF.

The chain has TRBV25-1 and TRBJ1-3, with a possible D match to TRBD1 (5 bases). Germline CDR1 and CDR2: MGHDK and SYGVNS. V was pared by 3 bases and J by 1 base, with 16 bases between. The CDR3 has 17 residues. The CDR3 DNA follows: TGTGCCAGCAGTGATTTAGGGGTGAGACTTTCTGGAAACACCATATATTTT. Amino acids: CASSDLGVRLSGNTIYF.

The chain is built from TRBV27 and TRBJ2-3; D remains unclear. The V end was cut by 0 bases, the J end by 2 bases, with 15 bases between. Per the germline V gene, CDR1 is MNHEY and CDR2 is SMNVEV (reference sequence). CDR3 size: 17 residues. The CDR3 region is CASSLSNYRRNTDTQYF. The CDR3 bases are TGTGCCAGCAGTTTATCGAATTACAGAAGAAACACAGATACGCAGTATTTT.

The chain links TRBV3-1 (or the pseudogene TRBV3-2) to TRBJ2-1; possible D gene TRBD2, 5 bases. Trimming cost V 0 bases and J 8 bases, with 14 bases left between them. The germline CDR1 and CDR2 sequences are LGHDT and YNNKEL (reference sequence). The length of the CDR3 is 15 residues. CDR3 loop: CASSQDMTILDEQFF. In DNA, the CDR3 is TGTGCCAGCAGCCAAGACATGACTATTCTGGATGAGCAGTTCTTC.

A single count supports this clone. The gene calls are TRBV19 and TRBJ2-7; TRBD2 is a possible D gene (5 bases). V was trimmed by 3 bases and J by 4 bases, leaving 13 bases between them. CDR1 is LNHDA and CDR2 is SQIVND in the germline V gene (reference sequence). This CDR3 is built from 14 residues. The CDR3 coding sequence is TGTGCCAGTAGTATCACAACGCCGGGATACGAGCAGTACTTC. Its translation is CASSITTPGYEQYF.

V gene TRBV11-2 combines with J gene TRBJ1-3; perhaps TRBD1 as D (6 bases). The CDR3 is made up of 16 amino acids. The ends were cut back, 1 base at V and 3 bases at J, with 13 bases in the middle. Germline V gives CDR1 SGHAT, CDR2 FQNNGV. CDR3 nucleotide sequence: TGTGCCAGCAGCTTAGGACTAACAGGGATTGGAAACACCATATATTTT. Translating it yields CASSLGLTGIGNTIYF.

The chain has TRBV27 and TRBJ1-4; 8 nucleotides match TRBD1. This CDR3 has 14 amino acids. J gave up 8 bases and V 6 bases, and 8 bases lay outside the gene matches. Germline V gene sequence: CDR1 MNHEY, CDR2 SMNVEV (reference sequence). This chain's CDR3 is CASSRTGNGEKLFF. The CDR3 region has the DNA TGTGCCAGCAGCCGGACAGGGAACGGGGAAAAACTGTTTTTT.

This clone came up once. The chain employs TRBV4-2 and TRBJ1-5, with D perhaps TRBD1 (6 bases). The CDR3 consists of 15 residues. Trimming took off 4 bases at V and 1 base at J, with 11 bases between the two ends. In germline, CDR1 is LGHNA, CDR2 YNFKEQ. Written as DNA, the CDR3 is TGTGCCAGCAGCCGTACAGGGCCGAGCAATCAGCCCCAGCATTTT. Residues: CASSRTGPSNQPQHF.

The CDR3 loop is CASSSPSRVEAGGYTF. For the CDR3, the DNA is TGTGCCAGCAGCTCCCCCTCCCGAGTAGAGGCTGGAGGCTACACCTTC. V and J are TRBV7-2 and TRBJ1-2; no clear D. The CDR3 has 16 amino acids. CDR1 is SGHTA and CDR2 is FQGNSA in the germline V gene. Trimming took 4 bases from V and 8 from J, leaving 23 bases between them.